Below, 17 T cell receptor beta chains from the same sample are listed, as sequenced in a study of cytomegalovirus exposure and HLA in healthy donors. Primers for the PCR totalled 60 Vbeta and 13 Jbeta. Profiled with immunoSEQ multiplex PCR; TCRdb holds only in-frame clones, not every one. The sample has about 170,000 clones; more than 80% are singletons. The specimen was PBMCs. The receptors shown here come from a man between 18 and 35 years old in good health and CMV-seronegative.

This sequence joins TRBV5-1 and TRBJ1-3; 10 nucleotides line up with TRBD1. Germline V lookup: CDR1 SGHRS, CDR2 YFSETQ. The CDR3 consists of 19 residues. Trimming took 4 bases from V and 0 from J; bases not matched to a gene: 13. The CDR3 loop reads CASSGPRTGGNTSGNTIYF. Here the CDR3 DNA reads TGCGCCAGCAGCGGCCCCCGGACAGGGGGAAATACCTCTGGAAACACCATATATTTT.

This chain connects TRBV7-9 to TRBJ2-5; D is unclear. V was trimmed by 3 bases and J by 1 base, leaving 3 bases between them. CDR1 is SEHNR, CDR2 FQNEAQ, per germline (reference sequence). The CDR3 totals 12 residues. The CDR3 DNA follows: TGTGCCAGCAGCTTTCTCCAAGAGACCCAGTACTTC. As protein: CASSFLQETQYF.

V is TRBV9 and J is TRBJ2-7; 8 nucleotides match TRBD2. CDR3 length: 15 residues. Trimming removed 0 bases from V and 2 bases from J; junction bases left unmatched: 4. Germline-derived CDR1 and CDR2 are SGDLS and YYNGEE. The CDR3 loop is CASSVDSGGAYEQYF. The CDR3 DNA sequence: TGTGCCAGCAGCGTAGATTCGGGGGGGGCCTACGAGCAGTACTTC.

The V call is TRBV6-6, the J call TRBJ2-4; D not resolved. This CDR3 has 14 amino acids. Trimming cost V 6 bases and J 3 bases, with 12 bases left between them. CDR1 is MNHNY, CDR2 SVGAGI, per germline (reference sequence). This chain's CDR3 is CASSLQWVKNIQYF. The CDR3 DNA follows: TGTGCCAGCAGCCTACAGTGGGTCAAAAACATTCAGTACTTC.

The V and J genes are TRBV6-6 and TRBJ2-1, with TRBD2 identical over 7 bases. Germline assignment: CDR1 MNHNY and CDR2 SVGAGI (reference sequence). The CDR3 has 14 residues. V was pared by 2 bases and J by 5 bases, with 3 bases of the junction left unmatched. The CDR3 sequence is CASSYGTIHNEQFF. CDR3 in DNA: TGTGCCAGCAGTTACGGGACTATACACAATGAGCAGTTCTTC.

The chain has TRBV6-1 and TRBJ1-2, with 7 positions matching TRBD1. Germline V CDR1 and CDR2: MNHNS, SASEGT. The CDR3 is 14 residues long. Trimming at V came to 5 bases and at J to 8 bases, leaving 11 bases not matched to a gene. CDR3 protein: CASSPDRAPWGYTF. Written as DNA, the CDR3 is TGTGCCAGCAGTCCCGACAGGGCGCCGTGGGGCTACACCTTC.

The chain couples TRBV5-1 to TRBJ2-7; D possibly corresponds to TRBD2 (7 bases). The CDR3 sequence is 13 residues long. Per the germline V gene, CDR1 is SGHRS and CDR2 is YFSETQ. Trimming took 4 bases from V and 0 from J, leaving 8 bases between them. The CDR3 DNA sequence: TGCGCCAGCAGCGGGGGGGCCTCCTACGAGCAGTACTTC. It yields the protein CASSGGASYEQYF.

The chain employs TRBV19 and TRBJ1-4; 8 bases are shared with TRBD1. Germline loops: CDR1 LNHDA, CDR2 SQIVND (reference sequence). Losses at the gene ends were 3 bases for V and 7 bases for J; bases not matched to a gene: 13. The CDR3 length is 17 residues. The CDR3 region has the DNA TGTGCCAGTAGTATCCCAAATCGACAGGGGATAAGTGAAAAACTGTTTTTT. This sequence encodes CASSIPNRQGISEKLFF.

This chain joins TRBV11-1 and TRBJ2-5; TRBD1 matches 10 bases. There are 14 residues in the CDR3. The germline V gene has CDR1 SGHAT and CDR2 FQDESV (reference sequence). Unmatched junction bases numbered 3, after V lost 4 bases and J lost 4 bases. As DNA, the CDR3 is TGTGCCAGCAGCTCGGGACAGGGGCCAGAGACCCAGTACTTC. It specifies CASSSGQGPETQYF.

The chain links TRBV6-6 to TRBJ2-7; D unresolved. The length of the CDR3 is 13 residues. V lost 5 bases, J lost 3 bases, and 11 bases lay in between. Germline V gives CDR1 MNHNY, CDR2 SVGAGI (reference sequence). In DNA form, the CDR3 reads TGTGCCAGCAGTAACAGATACCTCTACGAGCAGTACTTC. Protein: CASSNRYLYEQYF.

J is TRBJ2-1 and V is TRBV30; D unresolved. The V gene's germline CDR1 is GTSNPN and CDR2 SVGIG (reference sequence). Trimming cost V 6 bases and J 0 bases, with 12 bases left between them. The CDR3 extends over 14 amino acids. CDR3 residues: CACPSVSSYNEQFF. The DNA of the CDR3 is TGTGCCTGTCCCAGTGTAAGCTCCTACAATGAGCAGTTCTTC. Drawing the rest from reference TRBV30 and TRBJ2-1, the complete variable domain is SQTIHQWPATLVQPVGSPLSLECTVEGTSNPNLYWYRQAAGRGLQLLFYSVGIGQISSEVPQNLSASRPQDRQFILSSKKLLLSDSGFYLCACPSVSSYNEQFFGPGTRLTVL.

The rearrangement joins TRBV5-4 to TRBJ2-1, with 8 bases identical to TRBD1. CDR1 is SGHNT, CDR2 YYREEE, per germline (reference sequence). J lost 2 bases, V lost 2 bases, and 3 bases had no gene match. CDR3 length: 15 residues. In DNA, the CDR3 is TGTGCCAGCAGCTTTGGACAGGGCACCTACAATGAGCAGTTCTTC. Translating gives CASSFGQGTYNEQFF.

This clone was recorded only once. At one end the junction does not follow the germline gene, possibly because of a read error. This chain connects TRBV14 to TRBJ1-2; the match to TRBD1 covers 9 bases. The germline V gene encodes CDR1 SGHDN and CDR2 FVKESK. This CDR3 comprises 16 residues. The CDR3 sequence: CASSQILQGANDGYTF. The CDR3 nucleotides read TGTGCCAGCAGCCAGATACTACAGGGGGCTAACGATGGCTACACCTTC.

The V call is TRBV10-1, the J call TRBJ2-3; D is perhaps TRBD2 (5 bases). The CDR3 has 15 amino acids. CDR1 is WNHNN and CDR2 is SYGVQD in the germline V gene (reference sequence). V dropped 5 bases and J dropped 3 bases, with 15 bases sitting between them. In DNA, the CDR3 is TGCGCCAGCAGTTTGACTATAGTCGGTACAGATACGCAGTATTTT. Translated, it gives CASSLTIVGTDTQYF.

The genes are TRBV7-6 and TRBJ2-1; 8 nucleotides agree with TRBD2. Looked up from germline, CDR1 is SGHVS and CDR2 is FNYEAQ. V lost 2 bases to trimming and J lost 4 bases; unmatched junction nucleotides: 10. The CDR3 extends over 17 amino acids. This CDR3 reads CASSLLGVAGSYNEQFF. The DNA of the CDR3 is TGTGCCAGCAGCTTACTCGGGGTAGCGGGGTCATACAATGAGCAGTTCTTC.

The chain couples TRBV28 to TRBJ2-3; TRBD2 matches 7 bases. V gave up 5 bases and J gave up 0 bases; unmatched junction bases: 8. Germline V gives CDR1 MDHEN, CDR2 SYDVKM. This CDR3 contains 16 residues. CDR3 sequence (DNA): TGTGCCAGCAGTCCGGGAGGCATTACTAGCACAGATACGCAGTATTTT. It translates to CASSPGGITSTDTQYF.

This clone occurred once. The rearrangement uses TRBV7-9 and TRBJ1-4; possible D gene TRBD1, 6 bases. CDR3 length: 17 amino acids. V was clipped by 1 base and J by 1 base, with 13 bases between them. Germline CDR1 SEHNR, CDR2 FQNEAQ (reference sequence). CDR3 DNA sequence: TGTGCCAGCAGCTTAGGTTATAGGGGGATAACTAATGAAAAACTGTTTTTT. Protein product: CASSLGYRGITNEKLFF.